This TCR beta chain was captured in a study of blood T cells in healthy people across ages. General study points: CMV infection status of these donors was not known. Donors of long life had a larger count of naive CD4+ cells and greater diversity than aged donors. Unsorted PBMCs prevented conclusive naive versus antigen-experienced comparison.

Trimming removed 6 bases from V and 7 bases from J; junction bases left unmatched: 7. Germline assignment: CDR1 MGHRA and CDR2 YSYEKL. This CDR3 comprises 14 residues. Sample-barcoded 5' priming and a J-beta primer mix drove a second PCR of about 6 to 12 cycles. Unique molecular identifiers of 12 random nucleotides labeled each cDNA. TCRdb reanalysed the 5' RACE reads using MiXCR and keeps one entry per CDR3 protein. The sample has 1,500,000 or so distinct CDR3 sequences; around 59% are singletons. A note on this clonotype: The target antigen is unknown.

This sequence was found in a man aged 18 to 29 in good health. Sequencing used blood. V gene TRBV4-1 combines with J gene TRBJ2-1, with 9 bases fitting TRBD2. This CDR3 reads CASSSAGGLNEQFF. The CDR3, as DNA: TGCGCCAGCAGTTCGGCGGGGGGGCTAAATGAGCAGTTCTTC.